This T cell receptor (beta chain) was observed in a study of spatial heterogeneity in lung cancer. MiXCR, applied by TCRdb to the 5' RACE reads, yields one record per CDR3 protein. This sample has thousands of distinct CDR3 sequences; roughly 6.4% occur once, and the top ten carry 60% to 85%. Regarding this clonotype: This beta chain appears as a stray read in a library generated for alpha chains; its size is not informative.

Germline V lookup: CDR1 MNHEY, CDR2 SVGEGT. This CDR3 is 13 amino acids long. V lost 8 bases and J lost 7; bases outside the gene matches: 6. Time point noted: sample taken at primary tumor resection. Unsorted samples of tumor, nontumor lung or frozen PBMC had their whole RNA sequenced. The donors were about 72 patients with non-small cell lung cancer that was early-stage and untreated. Source: PBMCs, taken at surgery. The V gene is TRBV6-2 or TRBV6-3, the J gene TRBJ2-3; TRBD2 matches 10 bases. This sequence was found in a male donor with early-stage non-small cell lung cancer. The CDR3 protein is CASEREGLNTQYF. As DNA, the CDR3 is TGTGCCAGCGAGCGGGAGGGCCTGAATACGCAGTATTTT.